Shown below are 12 T cell receptor beta chains from a single sample sequenced in a study of identifying expanded T cells in peripheral blood. Assay used: immunoSEQ multiplex PCR; TCRdb lists only in-frame clones, some missing. The sample carries about 90,000 clones, around 87% recorded once. The specimen sequenced was blood. Receptors originate from a person aged 18 to 75 in good health.

V and J are TRBV4-3 and TRBJ2-5; 7 positions match TRBD2. V was pared by 1 base and J by 5 bases, with 10 bases of the junction left unmatched. Germline loops: CDR1 LGHNA, CDR2 YSLEER. The CDR3 is 16 amino acids. The CDR3 protein is CASSQGARGYRETQYF. The CDR3 DNA is TGCGCCAGCAGCCAAGGGGCGCGGGGGTACCGGGAGACCCAGTACTTC.

The rearrangement joins TRBV7-2 to TRBJ1-2, with TRBD1 as a possible D gene (6 bases). The germline V gene has CDR1 SGHTA and CDR2 FQGNSA. V lost 5 bases and J 7 bases, leaving 14 bases between the germline ends. The CDR3 loop spans 13 amino acids. In DNA form, the CDR3 reads TGTGCCAGCAGCGATGGACAGACCCCTGGCTACACCTTC. It yields the protein CASSDGQTPGYTF.

The chain is built from TRBV7-9 and TRBJ1-1, with 9 bases lining up with TRBD1. Germline V gene data show CDR1 as SEHNR and CDR2 as FQNEAQ (reference sequence). V dropped 1 base and J dropped 5; count of bases not matched to a gene: 5. The CDR3 length is 15 residues. CDR3 coding DNA: TGTGCCAGCAGCTTAGGGGGACAGGGCTGGACTGAAGCTTTCTTT. The encoded protein is CASSLGGQGWTEAFF.

This clone was observed a single time. This chain connects TRBV30 to TRBJ1-4; no firm D call. Germline V lookup: CDR1 GTSNPN, CDR2 SVGIG (reference sequence). The ends were cut back, 0 bases at V and 13 bases at J, with 9 bases in the middle. The CDR3 totals 11 residues. In DNA, the CDR3 is TGTGCCTGGAGTGTCCGAATAGGACTGTTTTTT. Protein sequence: CAWSVRIGLFF.

This CDR3 reads CASSLDSGRNTGELFF. CDR3 bases: TGTGCCAGCAGCTTGGACTCAGGGAGGAACACCGGGGAGCTGTTTTTT. The V call is TRBV5-4, the J call TRBJ2-2; either TRBD1 or TRBD2 may supply D (5 bases each). The CDR3 sequence is 16 residues long. The germline gives CDR1 SGHNT, CDR2 YYREEE (reference sequence). V was cut by 0 bases and J by 1 base, with 10 bases left in between.

The chain has TRBV19 and TRBJ1-2; 9 bases match TRBD1. CDR3 length: 19 amino acids. Germline-derived CDR1 and CDR2 are LNHDA and SQIVND (reference sequence). Trimming removed 8 bases from V and 2 bases from J; junction bases left unmatched: 21. The CDR3 bases are TGTGCCAGTTGGGACAGGGAGCCCGTTTTCGGGATTAGAAACTATGGCTACACCTTC. Translated, it gives CASWDREPVFGIRNYGYTF.

Only one count was recorded for this clone. This rearrangement joins TRBV19 to TRBJ1-6; D call uncertain. The CDR3 loop spans 13 amino acids. Trimming shortened V by 10 bases and J by 6 bases, and 13 bases separated the two germline ends. Germline V lookup: CDR1 LNHDA, CDR2 SQIVND (reference sequence). CDR3 sequence (DNA): TGTGCCATCTCTAGGGCCATTAATTCACCCCTCCACTTT. Residues: CAISRAINSPLHF.

J is TRBJ1-1 and V is TRBV9; D perhaps matches TRBD1 (6 bases). The CDR3 covers 14 residues. V lost 4 bases to trimming and J lost 7 bases, with 17 bases between them. From germline, CDR1 is SGDLS and CDR2 YYNGEE. DNA for the CDR3: TGTGCCAGCAGCCCCCGGGTAGGGGGGGGTGAAGCTTTCTTT. It specifies CASSPRVGGGEAFF.

The table lists this clone with a count of one. J is TRBJ1-2 and V is TRBV6-5, with D hard to call. The CDR3 totals 14 residues. Germline V CDR1 and CDR2: MNHEY, SVGAGI. V was clipped by 0 bases and J by 8 bases, with 13 bases between them. The CDR3 DNA sequence: TGTGCCAGCAGTTACTCCGTTCAGGAGGGCGGCTACACCTTC. Its protein product is CASSYSVQEGGYTF.

The chain couples TRBV30 to TRBJ1-3; D ambiguous. CDR3 length equals 17 residues. Between the trimmed V and J ends, which lost 1 base and 0 bases, there was a span of 16 bases. Germline CDR1 and CDR2: GTSNPN and SVGIG (reference sequence). Here the CDR3 DNA reads TGTGCCTGGAGTGGGGGTTACACACCTTTCTCTGGAAACACCATATATTTT. Its translation is CAWSGGYTPFSGNTIYF.

V is TRBV28 and J is TRBJ1-5; D is possibly TRBD1 (5 bases). The CDR3 contains 13 residues. Trimming removed 6 bases from V and 4 bases from J, with 10 bases in between. CDR1 and CDR2 from the germline V gene are MDHEN and SYDVKM. The CDR3 DNA reads TGTGCCAGCAGGGGGCCCTTAAATCAGCCCCAGCATTTT. This gives the protein CASRGPLNQPQHF.

This rearrangement joins TRBV7-9 to TRBJ2-7; D remains ambiguous. This CDR3 is 16 amino acids long. Germline V lookup: CDR1 SEHNR, CDR2 FQNEAQ (reference sequence). Between the trimmed V and J ends, which lost 4 bases and 0 bases, there was a span of 16 bases. CDR3 residues: CASSSIPGHSSYEQYF. The CDR3 nucleotides read TGTGCCAGCAGCTCCATACCGGGCCACAGCTCCTACGAGCAGTACTTC.